Presented here are 26 T cell receptor beta chains from one specimen sequenced in a study of CXCR3-negative and CXCR3-positive naive CD8 T cells. Study findings and constraints: Hydrophobicity was higher for TRB CDR3s found in CXCR3-positive naive cells than in CXCR3-negative naive cells.

The libraries of TRB cDNA were constructed through 5' RACE using UMI labels. From its re-call of the 5' RACE reads, TCRdb lists each CDR3 protein once, without DNA. This sample's clone table lists some 150,000 distinct CDR3 sequences. Antigen specificity for these receptors is unknown. The sequenced material came from naive CXCR3+ CD8+ T cells from blood. This sample's subset: CD45RO-CCR7+CD27+CD95- naive CD8+ T cells expressing CXCR3 (TNR3+). The receptors come from a human donor in good health. Some clones in this sample may be carry-over from other donors' samples.

The chain employs TRBV28 and TRBJ2-7; the TCRdb D gene call, TRBD1, has no DNA to confirm it. The V gene's germline CDR1 is MDHEN and CDR2 SYDVKM. The CDR3 covers 14 residues. The chain's CDR3 is CASRNTGVGYEQYF.

The chain employs TRBV9 and TRBJ1-1. Germline V gene data show CDR1 as SGDLS and CDR2 as YYNGEE. This CDR3 is 13 amino acids long. The CDR3 protein is CASSVGDGTEAFF. The whole variable domain, filled in from reference TRBV9 and TRBJ1-1, reads DSGVTQTPKHLITATGQRVTLRCSPRSGDLSVYWYQQSLDQGLQFLIQYYNGEERAKGNILERFSAQQFPDLHSELNLSSLELGDSALYFCASSVGDGTEAFFGQGTRLTVV.

The chain has TRBV7-6 and TRBJ1-4; the TCRdb call, TRBD1, lacks DNA for checking. Germline lookup yields CDR1 SGHVS and CDR2 FNYEAQ. The CDR3 contains 13 residues. CDR3 sequence reads: CASSPWEGEKLFF.

The rearrangement joins TRBV28 to TRBJ2-7; TCRdb's D gene call, TRBD1, goes unchecked for lack of DNA. Per germline, CDR1 MDHEN and CDR2 SYDVKM. The CDR3 has 15 amino acids. CDR3 in amino acids: CASSSRDRVDYEQYF.

This chain connects TRBV7-6 to TRBJ2-1; TCRdb designates TRBD2, a call that cannot be tested without DNA. The V gene's germline CDR1 is SGHVS and CDR2 FNYEAQ. The CDR3 has 13 amino acids. CDR3 protein: CASSPGLNNEQFF. Together with reference TRBV7-6 and TRBJ2-1, the CDR3 gives the full variable domain: GAGVSQSPRYKVTKRGQDVALRCDPISGHVSLYWYRQALGQGPEFLTYFNYEAQQDKSGLPNDRFSAERPEGSISTLTIQRTEQRDSAMYRCASSPGLNNEQFFGPGTRLTVL.

The chain carries TRBV29-1 and TRBJ1-1; TCRdb outputs TRBD1, but without DNA this stays unchecked. CDR1 and CDR2 (germline): SQVTM, ANQGSEA. The CDR3 spans 13 residues. CDR3: CSVEDGQNTEAFF.

Here the CDR3 reads CATSRDRDRVTEKLFF. This sequence joins TRBV15 and TRBJ1-4; checking the TCRdb D call of TRBD1 is not possible without DNA. The CDR3 runs 16 residues. Germline V gene lookup returns CDR1 LNHNV and CDR2 YYDKDF (reference sequence). The variable domain in full, completed from reference TRBV15 and TRBJ1-4, reads DAMVIQNPRYQVTQFGKPVTLSCSQTLNHNVMYWYQQKSSQAPKLLFHYYDKDFNNEADTPDNFQSRRPNTSFCFLDIRSPGLGDTAMYLCATSRDRDRVTEKLFFGSGTQLSVL.

The gene calls are TRBV15 and TRBJ2-3; the D call from TCRdb, TRBD1, cannot be confirmed without DNA. This CDR3 has 14 residues. Germline V gene data show CDR1 as LNHNV and CDR2 as YYDKDF (reference sequence). The CDR3 reads CATSSRDGTDTQYF.

The V gene is TRBV11-2, the J gene TRBJ2-7; TCRdb gives TRBD1 as the D gene, but with no DNA this cannot be confirmed. The CDR3 loop spans 17 amino acids. Germline loops: CDR1 SGHAT, CDR2 FQNNGV. The CDR3 protein is CASSPPGFGTDLYEQYF. Full variable domain (outside the CDR3, taken from reference TRBV11-2 and TRBJ2-7): EAGVAQSPRYKIIEKRQSVAFWCNPISGHATLYWYQQILGQGPKLLIQFQNNGVVDDSQLPKDRFSAERLKGVDSTLKIQPAKLEDSAVYLCASSPPGFGTDLYEQYFGPGTRLTVT.

The J gene is TRBJ2-7, the V gene TRBV21-1; TCRdb picks TRBD1, but there is no DNA to check that call. TRBV21-1 is a listed pseudogene. This CDR3 spans 20 amino acids. The CDR3 is CASSKWGEARQRPSLDEQYF.

V and J are TRBV6-1 and TRBJ1-1. This CDR3 comprises 15 residues. Germline values: CDR1 MNHNS, CDR2 SASEGT. CDR3 loop: CASSEEMGPNTEAFF.

The V gene is TRBV21-1, the J gene TRBJ2-7; no DNA is available, so the TRBD1 call from TCRdb remains unchecked. TRBV21-1 is assigned pseudogene status. The CDR3 length is 16 residues. The CDR3 here is CASSKARRGRSYEQYF.

The V and J genes are TRBV5-1 and TRBJ1-2; absent DNA, TCRdb's TRBD1 call cannot be checked. Germline CDR1 reads SGHRS; CDR2 reads YFSETQ. The CDR3 is 17 residues long. CDR3 in amino acids: CASSLEGTGVSLDGYTF.

This rearrangement joins TRBV7-9 to TRBJ1-5; TCRdb reports TRBD1, a call that lacks DNA to check it against. This CDR3 is built from 14 residues. Germline V gene lookup returns CDR1 SEHNR and CDR2 FQNEAQ (reference sequence). The CDR3 is CASSLAQGNQPQHF.

The chain joins TRBV5-5 to TRBJ2-1; the D call from TCRdb, TRBD1, cannot be confirmed without DNA. The CDR3 extends over 15 amino acids. Germline V gives CDR1 SGHKS, CDR2 YYEKEE (reference sequence). The CDR3 loop reads CASSLVEGAVNEQFF.

This rearrangement joins TRBV5-1 to TRBJ2-1. The V gene's germline CDR1 is SGHRS and CDR2 YFSETQ. The CDR3 length is 13 residues. CDR3 loop: CASSLSRHNEQFF. Supplemented by reference TRBV5-1 and TRBJ2-1, the full variable domain reads KAGVTQTPRYLIKTRGQQVTLSCSPISGHRSVSWYQQTPGQGLQFLFEYFSETQRNKGNFPGRFSGRQFSNSRSEMNVSTLELGDSALYLCASSLSRHNEQFFGPGTRLTVL.

The chain is built from TRBV12-3 or TRBV12-4 and TRBJ2-3; with no DNA, the TCRdb D assignment of TRBD2 cannot be verified. The CDR3 has 15 amino acids. The CDR3 spells CASSFAGGVTDTQYF.

This CDR3 is CASSFLWSGVEGDRYF. The chain combines TRBV4-1 with TRBJ2-5; the TCRdb D gene call, TRBD2, has no DNA to confirm it. Per germline, CDR1 MGHRA and CDR2 YSYEKL. This CDR3 has 16 amino acids.

The chain is built from TRBV12-3 or TRBV12-4 and TRBJ2-7. The CDR3 length is 15 residues. The CDR3 region is CASSPSFRSSYEQYF.

The chain recombines TRBV15 with TRBJ2-3; TCRdb names TRBD1, which stays unverified in the absence of DNA. Germline V CDR1 and CDR2: LNHNV, YYDKDF (reference sequence). The CDR3 has 15 amino acids. The CDR3 sequence: CATSRQGPRGDTQYF.

The V gene is TRBV7-3, the J gene TRBJ2-1; TCRdb outputs TRBD2, but without DNA this stays unchecked. The CDR3 has 13 amino acids. Germline CDR1 SGHTA, CDR2 FQGTGA. The CDR3 loop is CASSNLAGNEQFF.

V is TRBV12-3 or TRBV12-4 and J is TRBJ2-2; the D gene TCRdb calls, TRBD1, cannot be checked with no DNA. This CDR3 is 19 amino acids long. CDR3 amino acids: CASSSMVGGGRVNTGELFF.

The chain is built from TRBV9 and TRBJ2-2; TCRdb lists TRBD1, though no DNA is available to test this call. The length of the CDR3 is 15 residues. Germline loops: CDR1 SGDLS, CDR2 YYNGEE. This CDR3 reads CASSPRDSYTGELFF.

This sequence joins TRBV4-1 and TRBJ1-1; TCRdb indicates TRBD1, and absent DNA this call remains unverified. In germline, CDR1 is MGHRA, CDR2 YSYEKL. The CDR3 sequence is 14 residues long. The CDR3 sequence is CASSLGYGGTEAFF.

V and J are TRBV5-1 and TRBJ2-1; the D gene TCRdb calls, TRBD1, cannot be checked with no DNA. Germline CDR1 is SGHRS and CDR2 is YFSETQ. This CDR3 has 16 residues. The CDR3 sequence: CASSLTSGGTYNEQFF. The full variable domain, in which reference TRBV5-1 and TRBJ2-1 provide the parts outside the CDR3, is KAGVTQTPRYLIKTRGQQVTLSCSPISGHRSVSWYQQTPGQGLQFLFEYFSETQRNKGNFPGRFSGRQFSNSRSEMNVSTLELGDSALYLCASSLTSGGTYNEQFFGPGTRLTVL.

The rearrangement links TRBV7-9 to TRBJ2-7. The germline CDR1 and CDR2 sequences are SEHNR and FQNEAQ (reference sequence). This CDR3 contains 12 residues. CDR3 in amino acids: CASSDSSYEQYF.